The 23 T cell receptor beta chains below were found in one sample sequenced in a study of OX40 agonist ivuxolimab in advanced cancers. Method: immunoSEQ multiplex PCR; TCRdb's copy keeps in-frame clones and lacks some. The data contain fewer than 50,000 clones, around nine tenths of them singletons. The starting material was CD4+ or CD8+ T cells sorted from blood, obtained in a trial of the OX40 agonist ivuxolimab. These receptors all stem from an adult with an advanced solid tumor such as melanoma, head and neck, liver or kidney cancer.

J is TRBJ2-2 and V is TRBV5-4; TRBD1 aligns across 7 bases. The CDR3 has 16 amino acids. V lost 2 bases and J lost 5; bases outside the gene matches: 9. Per germline, CDR1 SGHNT and CDR2 YYREEE (reference sequence). The DNA for the CDR3 is TGTGCCAGCAGCTTAACTGGGACAGAGAGAACCGGGGAGCTGTTTTTT. Amino acid sequence: CASSLTGTERTGELFF.

The chain uses TRBV7-2 and TRBJ1-6, with unresolved D. Deletions cut 1 base from V and 0 bases from J, with 13 bases between. The CDR3 totals 18 residues. Germline V lookup: CDR1 SGHTA, CDR2 FQGNSA. CDR3 sequence: CASSLVSTRSSYNSPLHF. CDR3 DNA: TGTGCCAGCAGCTTAGTGTCCACCAGGAGCTCCTATAATTCACCCCTCCACTTT.

This sequence joins TRBV27 and TRBJ2-7; D gene uncertain. This CDR3 is built from 12 residues. Germline V gene lookup returns CDR1 MNHEY and CDR2 SMNVEV (reference sequence). Trimming cost V 2 bases and J 4 bases, with 6 bases left between them. CDR3 region: CASSLPGYEQYF. The CDR3 bases are TGTGCCAGCAGTTTACCAGGTTACGAGCAGTACTTC.

The J gene is TRBJ2-5, the V gene TRBV9; 14 bases match TRBD2. Losses at the gene ends were 4 bases for V and 4 bases for J; bases not matched to a gene: 3. This CDR3 is built from 15 residues. Germline CDR1 SGDLS, CDR2 YYNGEE. The CDR3 DNA sequence: TGTGCCAGCAGCCTGACTAGCGGGGGGGCAGAGACCCAGTACTTC. Protein: CASSLTSGGAETQYF.

The chain employs TRBV6-5 and TRBJ2-2; 7 bases fit TRBD2. Trimming removed 6 bases from V and 6 bases from J; junction bases left unmatched: 1. This CDR3 contains 12 residues. CDR1 is MNHEY, CDR2 SVGAGI, per germline. CDR3 DNA: TGTGCCAGCAGACGGGGGGCCGGGGAGCTGTTTTTT. It encodes CASRRGAGELFF.

The rearrangement uses TRBV11-3 and TRBJ2-7, with 8 bases aligning to TRBD1. The J segment lost 6 bases and the V segment lost 5 bases, leaving 12 bases of the junction unmatched. This CDR3 spans 15 amino acids. In germline, CDR1 is SGHNT, CDR2 YENEEA. The CDR3 reads CASSTDRDGLREQYF. Written as DNA, the CDR3 is TGTGCCAGCAGCACGGACAGGGACGGTCTACGCGAGCAGTACTTC. Based on the CDR3 plus reference TRBV11-3 and TRBJ2-7, the full variable domain is EAGVVQSPRYKIIEKKQPVAFWCNPISGHNTLYWYLQNLGQGPELLIRYENEEAVDDSQLPKDRFSAERLKGVDSTLKIQPAELGDSAVYLCASSTDRDGLREQYFGPGTRLTVT.

This chain connects TRBV5-6 to TRBJ1-1; D is perhaps TRBD1 (5 bases). V was shortened by 4 bases and J by 4 bases, with 14 bases between the two germline ends. This CDR3 region has 14 residues. The germline CDR1 and CDR2 sequences are SGHDT and YYEEEE. This CDR3 is CASSAGARATEAFF. CDR3 in DNA: TGTGCCAGCAGCGCGGGCGCCAGGGCCACTGAAGCTTTCTTT.

This clone was detected a few times. The chain is built from TRBV6-5 and TRBJ1-1, with D perhaps TRBD1 (6 bases). The V and J ends lost 5 bases and 7 bases respectively, with 14 bases between them. The germline CDR1 and CDR2 sequences are MNHEY and SVGAGI. This CDR3 spans 13 amino acids. CDR3 sequence reads: CASSEGDTDEAFF. CDR3 DNA sequence: TGTGCCAGCAGTGAGGGGGACACAGATGAAGCTTTCTTT.

The chain joins TRBV4-3 to TRBJ1-5; TRBD1 matches 9 bases. With V trimmed by 4 bases and J by 2 bases, 6 bases remained unmatched. Per germline, CDR1 LGHNA and CDR2 YSLEER. There are 16 residues in the CDR3. CDR3 nucleotide sequence: TGCGCCAGCAGCCTCGGACAGGGGACGGGCAATCAGCCCCAGCATTTT. The encoded protein is CASSLGQGTGNQPQHF.

This chain joins TRBV7-9 and TRBJ1-5; possible D gene TRBD1, 5 bases. The germline V gene encodes CDR1 SEHNR and CDR2 FQNEAQ (reference sequence). V lost 0 bases, J lost 0 bases, and 9 bases lay in between. The CDR3 totals 16 residues. The CDR3 reads CASSLASGPSNQPQHF. In nucleotides, the CDR3 is TGTGCCAGCAGCTTAGCGTCAGGGCCTAGCAATCAGCCCCAGCATTTT. Full variable domain (rest looked up from reference TRBV7-9 and TRBJ1-5): DTGVSQNPRHKITKRGQNVTFRCDPISEHNRLYWYRQTLGQGPEFLTYFQNEAQLEKSRLLSDRFSAERPKGSFSTLEIQRTEQGDSAMYLCASSLASGPSNQPQHFGDGTRLSIL.

V gene TRBV9 combines with J gene TRBJ2-3, with D hard to call. The CDR3 runs 12 residues. Germline CDR1 is SGDLS and CDR2 is YYNGEE. Deletions cut 4 bases from V and 5 bases from J, with 8 bases between. The CDR3 nucleotides are TGTGCCAGCAGCCGCGGTGTAGATACGCAGTATTTT. As protein: CASSRGVDTQYF.

This clone was observed a few times. This sequence joins TRBV4-3 and TRBJ2-1, with D tentatively TRBD2 (6 bases). There are 16 residues in the CDR3. Germline V gene data show CDR1 as LGHNA and CDR2 as YSLEER. Trimming cost V 0 bases and J 1 base, with 10 bases left between them. Written as DNA, the CDR3 is TGCGCCAGCAGCCAAGATGGGGACTCGTCCTACAATGAGCAGTTCTTC. This codes for CASSQDGDSSYNEQFF.

The table lists this clone with a count of one. This chain connects TRBV7-9 to TRBJ2-7; TRBD1 matches 9 bases. The CDR3 loop spans 15 amino acids. Germline lookup yields CDR1 SEHNR and CDR2 FQNEAQ (reference sequence). Trimming took 5 bases from V and 5 from J; bases not matched to a gene: 10. Here the CDR3 reads CASSLRDRDGDEQYF. The CDR3 DNA reads as TGTGCCAGCAGCCTCCGGGACAGGGATGGTGACGAGCAGTACTTC.

This clone has just a few counts. J is TRBJ1-2 and V is TRBV5-1; D ambiguous. The CDR3 extends over 12 amino acids. Per the germline V gene, CDR1 is SGHRS and CDR2 is YFSETQ. V lost 0 bases to trimming and J lost 8 bases, with 8 bases between them. CDR3 protein: CASSLVAGGYTF. The CDR3, as DNA: TGCGCCAGCAGCTTGGTCGCTGGGGGCTACACCTTC.

This clone was seen a single time. V is TRBV21-1 and J is TRBJ1-1. TRBV21-1 is listed as a pseudogene. This CDR3 has 12 residues. The DNA of the CDR3 is TGTGCCTCCCTGGAGGTTAACACTGAAGCTTTCTTT. Protein: CASLEVNTEAFF.

Points on this clone: At one boundary the junction diverges from the germline segment, which might be a read error. Written as DNA, the CDR3 is TGTGCCAGCAGACAGGACGTGAAGACTGAAGCTTTCTTT. This sequence encodes CASRQDVKTEAFF. This sequence joins TRBV11-3 and TRBJ1-1; D might be TRBD1 (5 bases). The CDR3 is made up of 13 amino acids. Germline assignment: CDR1 SGHNT and CDR2 YENEEA.

This chain connects TRBV4-1 to TRBJ2-3; a weak D match, TRBD2 (6 bases). The CDR3 length is 16 residues. V shed 0 bases and J shed 1 base, with 11 bases lying between them. Germline V CDR1 and CDR2: MGHRA, YSYEKL. CDR3 region: CASSQDGLTRTDTQYF. The DNA of the CDR3 is TGCGCCAGCAGCCAAGACGGACTAACCCGCACAGATACGCAGTATTTT.

This chain uses TRBV7-3 with TRBJ2-1, with D tentatively TRBD2 (5 bases). This CDR3 comprises 12 residues. Trimming removed 2 bases from V and 7 bases from J, with 6 bases in between. Germline V gives CDR1 SGHTA, CDR2 FQGTGA. The CDR3 spells CASSLSGNEQFF. In nucleotides, the CDR3 is TGTGCCAGCAGCTTATCGGGGAATGAGCAGTTCTTC.

The chain combines TRBV7-2 with TRBJ2-5, with 16 bases lining up with TRBD2. V trimming: 4 bases; J trimming: 3 bases; junction bases outside the gene matches: 2. This CDR3 contains 16 residues. CDR1 is SGHTA, CDR2 FQGNSA, per germline. The CDR3 region is CASSSGTSGREETQYF. In nucleotides, the CDR3 is TGTGCCAGCAGCTCAGGGACTAGCGGGAGGGAAGAGACCCAGTACTTC.

The chain has TRBV4-3 and TRBJ2-7, with D uncertain. V lost 0 bases and J lost 9, with 12 bases in between. The CDR3 consists of 13 residues. Germline loops: CDR1 LGHNA, CDR2 YSLEER. For the CDR3, the DNA is TGCGCCAGCAGCCAAGAAGAAGTAGGCGGGCAGTACTTC. This sequence encodes CASSQEEVGGQYF.

V gene TRBV7-9 combines with J gene TRBJ1-1; maybe TRBD1 (6 bases). The germline V gene has CDR1 SEHNR and CDR2 FQNEAQ (reference sequence). V was clipped by 5 bases and J by 2 bases, with 15 bases between them. This CDR3 is built from 15 residues. The CDR3 sequence is CASSHFQTGNTEAFF. The CDR3 coding sequence is TGTGCCAGCAGCCATTTTCAGACAGGAAACACTGAAGCTTTCTTT.

The gene calls are TRBV4-2 and TRBJ1-1; maybe TRBD1 (5 bases). CDR1 LGHNA and CDR2 YNFKEQ come from the germline V gene. The CDR3 spans 16 residues. With 1 base removed from V and 0 bases from J, the gap between germline ends came to 12 bases. CDR3 sequence reads: CASSQGGEQMNTEAFF. In nucleotides, the CDR3 is TGTGCCAGCAGCCAAGGGGGGGAACAGATGAACACTGAAGCTTTCTTT.

The chain recombines TRBV4-3 with TRBJ1-3, with D tentatively TRBD1 (5 bases). CDR3 length: 14 residues. Trimming stripped 1 base from V and 4 bases from J, with 8 bases between. From germline, CDR1 is LGHNA and CDR2 YSLEER. The chain's CDR3 is CASSQATGGNTIYF. CDR3 DNA sequence: TGCGCCAGCAGCCAAGCAACAGGAGGAAACACCATATATTTT.